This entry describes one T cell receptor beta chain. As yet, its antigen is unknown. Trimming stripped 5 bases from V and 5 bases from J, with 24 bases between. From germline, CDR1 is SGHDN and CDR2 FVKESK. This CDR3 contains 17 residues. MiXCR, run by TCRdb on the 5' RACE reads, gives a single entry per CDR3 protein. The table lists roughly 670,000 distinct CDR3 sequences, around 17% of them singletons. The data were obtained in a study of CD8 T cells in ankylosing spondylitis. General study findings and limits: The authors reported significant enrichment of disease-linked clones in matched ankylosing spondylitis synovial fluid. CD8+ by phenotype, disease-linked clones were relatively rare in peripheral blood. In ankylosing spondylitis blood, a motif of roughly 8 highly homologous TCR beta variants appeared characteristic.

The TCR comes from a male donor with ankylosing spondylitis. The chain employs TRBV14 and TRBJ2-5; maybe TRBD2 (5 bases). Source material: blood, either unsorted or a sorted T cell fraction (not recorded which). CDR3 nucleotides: TGTGCCAGCAGCTCACCCTCTGAGAGGGCTCCCCGGGAGACCCAGTACTTC. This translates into CASSSPSERAPRETQYF.